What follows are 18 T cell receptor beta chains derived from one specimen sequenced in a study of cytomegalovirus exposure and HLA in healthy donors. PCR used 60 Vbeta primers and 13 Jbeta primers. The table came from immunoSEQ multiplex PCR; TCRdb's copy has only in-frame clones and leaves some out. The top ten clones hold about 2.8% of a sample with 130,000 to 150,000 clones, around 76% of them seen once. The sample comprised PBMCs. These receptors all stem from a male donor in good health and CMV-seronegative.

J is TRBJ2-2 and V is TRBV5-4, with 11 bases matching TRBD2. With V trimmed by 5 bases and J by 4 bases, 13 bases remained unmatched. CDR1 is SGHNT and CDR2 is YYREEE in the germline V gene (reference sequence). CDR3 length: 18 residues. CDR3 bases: TGTGCCAGCAGTCCAACCGCTAGCGGGAGGAGGGTCACCGGGGAGCTGTTTTTT. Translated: CASSPTASGRRVTGELFF. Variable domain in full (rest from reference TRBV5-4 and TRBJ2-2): ETGVTQSPTHLIKTRGQQVTLRCSSQSGHNTVSWYQQALGQGPQFIFQYYREEENGRGNFPPRFSGLQFPNYSSELNVNALELDDSALYLCASSPTASGRRVTGELFFGEGSRLTVL.

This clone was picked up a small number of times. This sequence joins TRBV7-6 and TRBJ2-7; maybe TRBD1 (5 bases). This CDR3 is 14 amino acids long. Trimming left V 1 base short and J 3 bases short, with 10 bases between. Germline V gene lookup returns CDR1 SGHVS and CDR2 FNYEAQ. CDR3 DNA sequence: TGTGCCAGCAGCTTAGAGGGCAGGGTCTACGAGCAGTACTTC. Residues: CASSLEGRVYEQYF.

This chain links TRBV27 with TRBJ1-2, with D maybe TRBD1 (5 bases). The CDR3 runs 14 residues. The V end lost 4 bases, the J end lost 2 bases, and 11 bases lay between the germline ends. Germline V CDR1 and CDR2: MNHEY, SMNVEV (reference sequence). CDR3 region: CASSYQGTNYGYTF. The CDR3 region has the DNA TGTGCCAGCAGTTACCAGGGCACAAACTATGGCTACACCTTC.

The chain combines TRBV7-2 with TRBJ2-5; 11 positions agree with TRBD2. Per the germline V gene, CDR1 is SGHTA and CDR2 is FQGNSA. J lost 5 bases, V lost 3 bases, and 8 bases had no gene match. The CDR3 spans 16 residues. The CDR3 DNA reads TGTGCCAGCAGCTTCTATAGCGGGGGGGCCCGGGAGACCCAGTACTTC. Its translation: CASSFYSGGARETQYF.

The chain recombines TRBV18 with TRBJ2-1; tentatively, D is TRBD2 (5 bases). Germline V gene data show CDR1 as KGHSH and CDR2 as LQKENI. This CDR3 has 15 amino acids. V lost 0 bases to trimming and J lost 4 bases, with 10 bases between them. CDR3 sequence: CASSPPQRLYNEQFF. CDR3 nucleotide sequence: TGTGCCAGCTCACCACCCCAGCGGCTATACAATGAGCAGTTCTTC.

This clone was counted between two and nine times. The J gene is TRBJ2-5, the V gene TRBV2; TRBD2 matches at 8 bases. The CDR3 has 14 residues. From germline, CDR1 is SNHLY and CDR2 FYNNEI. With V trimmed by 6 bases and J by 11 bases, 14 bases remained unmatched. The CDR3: CASRGGAGAQEQYF. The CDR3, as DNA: TGTGCCAGCAGGGGGGGAGCGGGAGCACAGGAGCAGTACTTC.

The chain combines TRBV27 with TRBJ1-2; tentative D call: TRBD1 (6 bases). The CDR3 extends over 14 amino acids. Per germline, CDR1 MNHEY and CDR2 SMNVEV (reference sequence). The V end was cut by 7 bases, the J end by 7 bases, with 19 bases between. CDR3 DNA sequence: TGTGCCAGCACCCAGGGGACCTTGAGGGGTGGCTACACCTTC. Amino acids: CASTQGTLRGGYTF.

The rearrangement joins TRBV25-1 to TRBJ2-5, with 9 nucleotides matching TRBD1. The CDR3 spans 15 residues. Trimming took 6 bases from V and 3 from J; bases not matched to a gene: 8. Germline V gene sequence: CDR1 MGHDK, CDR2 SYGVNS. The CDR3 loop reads CASRPRTGVEETQYF. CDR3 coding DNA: TGTGCCAGCAGACCTCGGACAGGGGTTGAAGAGACCCAGTACTTC.

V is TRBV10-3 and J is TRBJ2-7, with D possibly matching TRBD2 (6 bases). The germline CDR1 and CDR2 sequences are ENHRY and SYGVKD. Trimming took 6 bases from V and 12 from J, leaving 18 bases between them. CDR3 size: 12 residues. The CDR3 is CAIRAQWGDWYF. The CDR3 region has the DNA TGTGCCATCAGAGCCCAGTGGGGGGACTGGTACTTC.

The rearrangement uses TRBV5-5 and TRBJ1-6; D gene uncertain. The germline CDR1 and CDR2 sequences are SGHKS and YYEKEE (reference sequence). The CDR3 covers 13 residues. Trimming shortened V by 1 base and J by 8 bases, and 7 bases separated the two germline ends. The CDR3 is CASSLFVDSPLHF. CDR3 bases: TGTGCCAGCAGCTTGTTCGTCGATTCACCCCTCCACTTT.

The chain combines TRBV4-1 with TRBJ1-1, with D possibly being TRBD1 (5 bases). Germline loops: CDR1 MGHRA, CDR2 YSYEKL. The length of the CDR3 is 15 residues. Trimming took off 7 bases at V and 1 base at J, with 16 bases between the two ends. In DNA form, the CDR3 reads TGCGCCAGCACCCCCCGACAGAGCTCGAACACTGAAGCTTTCTTT. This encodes CASTPRQSSNTEAFF.

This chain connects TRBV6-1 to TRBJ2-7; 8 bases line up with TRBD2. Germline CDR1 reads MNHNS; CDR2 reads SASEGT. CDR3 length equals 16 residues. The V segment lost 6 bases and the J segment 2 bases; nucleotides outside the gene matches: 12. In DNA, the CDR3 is TGTGCCAGCAGGGAAACCGGGACTAGACACGCCTACGAGCAGTACTTC. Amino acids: CASRETGTRHAYEQYF.

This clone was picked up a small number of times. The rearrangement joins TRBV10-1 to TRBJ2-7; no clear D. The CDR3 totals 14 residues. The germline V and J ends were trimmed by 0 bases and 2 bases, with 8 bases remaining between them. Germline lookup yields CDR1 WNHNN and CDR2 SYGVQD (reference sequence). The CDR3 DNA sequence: TGCGCCAGCAGTGAGTCCGCTAGACCCTACGAGCAGTACTTC. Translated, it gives CASSESARPYEQYF.

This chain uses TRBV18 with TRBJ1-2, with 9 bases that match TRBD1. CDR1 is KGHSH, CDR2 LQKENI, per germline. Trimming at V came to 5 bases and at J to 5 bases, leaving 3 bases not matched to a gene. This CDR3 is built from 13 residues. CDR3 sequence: CASSDGQGYGYTF. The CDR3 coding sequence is TGTGCCAGCTCAGACGGACAGGGGTATGGCTACACCTTC.

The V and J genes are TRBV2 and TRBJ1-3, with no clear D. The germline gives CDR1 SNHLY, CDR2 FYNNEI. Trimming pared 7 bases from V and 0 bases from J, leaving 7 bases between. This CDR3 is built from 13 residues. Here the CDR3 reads CASMEDSGNTIYF. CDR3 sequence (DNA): TGTGCCAGCATGGAGGACTCTGGAAACACCATATATTTT.

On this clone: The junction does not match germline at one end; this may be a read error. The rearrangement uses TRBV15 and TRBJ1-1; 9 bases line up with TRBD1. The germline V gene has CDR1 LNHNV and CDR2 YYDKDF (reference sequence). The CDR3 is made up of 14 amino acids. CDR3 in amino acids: CATNTGTGNPEAFF. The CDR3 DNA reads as TGTGCCACCAATACCGGGACAGGGAACCCTGAAGCTTTCTTT.

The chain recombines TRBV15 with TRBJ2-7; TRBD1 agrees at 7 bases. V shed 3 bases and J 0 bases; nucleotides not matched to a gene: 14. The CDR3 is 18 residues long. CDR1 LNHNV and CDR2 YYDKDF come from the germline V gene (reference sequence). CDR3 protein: CATSSGPRGRINSYEQYF. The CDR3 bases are TGTGCCACCAGCAGCGGACCGAGGGGGCGGATAAACTCCTACGAGCAGTACTTC. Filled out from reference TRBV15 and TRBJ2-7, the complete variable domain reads DAMVIQNPRYQVTQFGKPVTLSCSQTLNHNVMYWYQQKSSQAPKLLFHYYDKDFNNEADTPDNFQSRRPNTSFCFLDIRSPGLGDTAMYLCATSSGPRGRINSYEQYFGPGTRLTVT.

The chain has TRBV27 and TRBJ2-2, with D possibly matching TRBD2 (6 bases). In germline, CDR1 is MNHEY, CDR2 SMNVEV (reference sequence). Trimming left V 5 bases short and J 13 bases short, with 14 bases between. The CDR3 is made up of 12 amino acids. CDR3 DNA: TGTGCCAGCAGTCAATCATTGGAGGGGCTGTTTTTT. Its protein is CASSQSLEGLFF.